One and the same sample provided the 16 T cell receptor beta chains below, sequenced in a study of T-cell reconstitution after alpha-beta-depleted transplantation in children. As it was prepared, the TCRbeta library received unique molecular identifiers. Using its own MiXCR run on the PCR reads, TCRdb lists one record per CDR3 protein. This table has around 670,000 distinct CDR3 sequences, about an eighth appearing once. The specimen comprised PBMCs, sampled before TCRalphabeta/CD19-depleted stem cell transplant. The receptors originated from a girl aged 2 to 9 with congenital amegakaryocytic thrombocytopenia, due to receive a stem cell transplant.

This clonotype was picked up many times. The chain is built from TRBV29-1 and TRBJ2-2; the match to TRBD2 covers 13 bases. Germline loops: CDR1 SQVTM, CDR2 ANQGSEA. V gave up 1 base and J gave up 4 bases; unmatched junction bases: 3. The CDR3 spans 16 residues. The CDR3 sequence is CSVEGTSGRGTGELFF. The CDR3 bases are TGCAGCGTTGAAGGGACTAGCGGGAGAGGCACCGGGGAGCTGTTTTTT.

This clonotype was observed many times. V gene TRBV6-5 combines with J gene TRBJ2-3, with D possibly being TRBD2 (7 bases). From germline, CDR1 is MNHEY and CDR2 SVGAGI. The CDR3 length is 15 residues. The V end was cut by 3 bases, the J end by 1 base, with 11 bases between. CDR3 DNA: TGTGCCAGCAGTTATCGGGGGGCAGGCACAGATACGCAGTATTTT. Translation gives CASSYRGAGTDTQYF.

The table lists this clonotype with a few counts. This CDR3 is CASSLPHLRVTGNEQFF. CDR3 DNA sequence: TGTGCCAGCAGCTTACCCCATTTGAGAGTCACGGGAAATGAGCAGTTCTTC. The rearrangement links TRBV7-9 to TRBJ2-1; weak D call: TRBD2 (5 bases). The V and J ends lost 2 bases and 7 bases respectively, with 21 bases between them. Germline lookup yields CDR1 SEHNR and CDR2 FQNEAQ (reference sequence). The CDR3 extends over 17 amino acids.

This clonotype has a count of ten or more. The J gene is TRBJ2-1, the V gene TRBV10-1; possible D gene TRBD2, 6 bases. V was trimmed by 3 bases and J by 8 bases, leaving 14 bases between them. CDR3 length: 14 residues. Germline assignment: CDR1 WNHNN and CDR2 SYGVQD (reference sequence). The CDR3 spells CASSDRRVWDEQFF. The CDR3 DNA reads TGCGCCAGCAGTGATCGGAGGGTTTGGGATGAGCAGTTCTTC.

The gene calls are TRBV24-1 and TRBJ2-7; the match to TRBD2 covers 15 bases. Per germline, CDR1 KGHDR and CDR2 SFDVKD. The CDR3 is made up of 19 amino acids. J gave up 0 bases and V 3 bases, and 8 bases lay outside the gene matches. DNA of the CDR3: TGTGCCACCAGTGATGCCACGGGACTAGCGGGAGGACTCTCCTACGAGCAGTACTTC. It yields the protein CATSDATGLAGGLSYEQYF.

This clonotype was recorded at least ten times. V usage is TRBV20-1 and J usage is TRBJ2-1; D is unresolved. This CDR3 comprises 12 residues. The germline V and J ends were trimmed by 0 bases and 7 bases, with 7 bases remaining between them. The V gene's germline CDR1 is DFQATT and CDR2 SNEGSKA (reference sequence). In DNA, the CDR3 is TGCAGTGCTAGAGATCGGAGAAATGAGCAGTTCTTC. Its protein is CSARDRRNEQFF.

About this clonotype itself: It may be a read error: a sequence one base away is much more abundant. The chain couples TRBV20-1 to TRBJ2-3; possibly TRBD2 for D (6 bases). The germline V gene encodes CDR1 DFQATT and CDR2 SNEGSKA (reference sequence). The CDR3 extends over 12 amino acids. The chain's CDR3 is CGVSGGTNTQYF. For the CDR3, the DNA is TGCGGCGTTAGCGGCGGCACAAATACGCAGTATTTT.

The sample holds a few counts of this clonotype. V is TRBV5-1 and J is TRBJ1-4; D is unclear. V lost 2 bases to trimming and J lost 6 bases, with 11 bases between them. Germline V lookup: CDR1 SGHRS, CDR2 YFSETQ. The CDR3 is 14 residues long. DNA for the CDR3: TGCGCCAGCAGCTTTTTCGGCGGAGATGAAAAACTGTTTTTT. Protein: CASSFFGGDEKLFF. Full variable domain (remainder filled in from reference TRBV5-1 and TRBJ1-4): KAGVTQTPRYLIKTRGQQVTLSCSPISGHRSVSWYQQTPGQGLQFLFEYFSETQRNKGNFPGRFSGRQFSNSRSEMNVSTLELGDSALYLCASSFFGGDEKLFFGSGTQLSVL.

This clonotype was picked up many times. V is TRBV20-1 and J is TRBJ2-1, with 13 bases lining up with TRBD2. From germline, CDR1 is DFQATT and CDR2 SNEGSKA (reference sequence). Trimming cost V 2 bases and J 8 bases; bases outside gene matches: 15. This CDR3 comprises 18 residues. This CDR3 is CSARPPPPGLAGWDEQFF. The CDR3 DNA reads TGCAGTGCTAGACCTCCACCTCCGGGACTAGCGGGATGGGATGAGCAGTTCTTC.

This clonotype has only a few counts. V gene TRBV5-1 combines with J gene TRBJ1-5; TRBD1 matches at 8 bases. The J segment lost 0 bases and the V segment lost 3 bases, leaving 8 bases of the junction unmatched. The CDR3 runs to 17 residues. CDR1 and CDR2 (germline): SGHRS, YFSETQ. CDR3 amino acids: CASSSPGQVSSNQPQHF. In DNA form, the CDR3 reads TGCGCCAGCAGCTCACCGGGACAGGTTTCTAGCAATCAGCCCCAGCATTTT. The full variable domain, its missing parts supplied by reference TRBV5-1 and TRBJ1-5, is KAGVTQTPRYLIKTRGQQVTLSCSPISGHRSVSWYQQTPGQGLQFLFEYFSETQRNKGNFPGRFSGRQFSNSRSEMNVSTLELGDSALYLCASSSPGQVSSNQPQHFGDGTRLSIL.

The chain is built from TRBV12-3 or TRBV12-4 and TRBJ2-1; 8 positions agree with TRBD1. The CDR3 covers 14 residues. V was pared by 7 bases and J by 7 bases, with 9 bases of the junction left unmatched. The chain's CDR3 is CASTRRTGPNEQFF. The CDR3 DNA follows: TGTGCCAGCACCAGGCGGACAGGGCCGAATGAGCAGTTCTTC.

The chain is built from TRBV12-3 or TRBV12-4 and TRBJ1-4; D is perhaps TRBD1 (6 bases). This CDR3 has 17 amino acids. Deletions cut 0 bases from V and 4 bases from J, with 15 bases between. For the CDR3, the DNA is TGTGCCAGCAGTTTAGCCCCTGGGGGGGCTCTTAATGAAAAACTGTTTTTT. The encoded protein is CASSLAPGGALNEKLFF.

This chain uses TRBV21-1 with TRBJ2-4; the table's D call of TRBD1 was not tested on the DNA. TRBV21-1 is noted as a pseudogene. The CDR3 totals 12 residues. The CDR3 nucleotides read TGTGCCAGCAGCAATTGGGACAGAGGAGGGTACTTC. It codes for CASSNWDRGGYF.

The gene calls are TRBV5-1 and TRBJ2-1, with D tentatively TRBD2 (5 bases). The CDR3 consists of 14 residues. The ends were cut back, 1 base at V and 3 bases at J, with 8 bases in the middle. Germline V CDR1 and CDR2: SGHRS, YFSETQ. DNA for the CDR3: TGCGCCAGCAGCTTGAGGGCGGGCTACAATGAGCAGTTCTTC. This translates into CASSLRAGYNEQFF.

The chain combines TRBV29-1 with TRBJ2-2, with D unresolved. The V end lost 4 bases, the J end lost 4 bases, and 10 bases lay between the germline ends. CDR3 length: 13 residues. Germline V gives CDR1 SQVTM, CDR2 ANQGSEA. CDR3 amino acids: CSVAGWATGELFF. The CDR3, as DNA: TGCAGCGTTGCTGGTTGGGCCACCGGGGAGCTGTTTTTT.

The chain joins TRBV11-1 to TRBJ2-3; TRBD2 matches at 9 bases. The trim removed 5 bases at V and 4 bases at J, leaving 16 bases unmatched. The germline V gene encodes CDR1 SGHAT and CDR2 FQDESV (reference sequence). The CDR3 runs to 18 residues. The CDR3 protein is CASSPTSGYGPSADTQYF. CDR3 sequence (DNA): TGTGCCAGCAGCCCGACTAGCGGATACGGGCCCAGCGCAGATACGCAGTATTTT.